Detailed here is one T cell receptor beta chain. No antigen is known for it. These data are taken from a study of shared clonotypes between healthy human individuals. Study overall: The donors, two women and three men, were aged 18 to 49. Regarding the study as a whole: What limited the represented genetic and exposure-history diversity was the small number of donors.

The CDR3 contains 17 residues. V lost 0 bases, J lost 8 bases, and 9 bases stayed unmatched. Germline CDR1 and CDR2: SGHRS and YFSETQ. Each subset's genomic DNA was split evenly across several immunoSEQ plates. Sequencing was performed with immunoSEQ multiplex PCR; in TCRdb, only in-frame clones are kept and a portion is missing. Counted here are 730,000 or so clones, less than 80% occurring once; the ten biggest clones make up 1.5% to 2%. This TCR was recovered from a woman in her twenties or thirties in good health. J is TRBJ2-1 and V is TRBV5-1, with TRBD2 matching 12 bases. Sequenced material: memory CD4+ T cells sorted from blood. Subset given: CD45RA-negative fraction. The CDR3 sequence is CASSLAIRLAGVYEQFF. CDR3 DNA: TGCGCCAGCAGCTTGGCCATCCGACTAGCGGGAGTGTATGAGCAGTTCTTC.